This TCR beta chain was retrieved from a study of identical twins. In this sample, this clonotype turned up a few times. TCRdb re-derived calls from the 5' RACE reads in MiXCR, one entry per CDR3 protein. In the table there are 1.5 million to 2 million distinct CDR3 sequences, less than 35% of which are singletons. J lost 0 bases, V lost 5 bases, and 6 bases had no gene match. The CDR3 covers 16 residues. The germline CDR1 and CDR2 sequences are SGHAT and FQNNGV. The sample comprised cord blood. The clonotype originates from a newborn girl in good health. This chain uses TRBV11-2 with TRBJ2-3; 9 nucleotides agree with TRBD1. Here the CDR3 reads CASSPAGTGSTDTQYF. The DNA of the CDR3 is TGTGCCAGCAGCCCGGCCGGGACAGGGAGCACAGATACGCAGTATTTT.